This is a list of T cell receptor beta chains from one sample in a study of blood T cell repertoires in COVID-19. Profiling relied on immunoSEQ multiplex PCR, and the TCRdb table lists in-frame clones only, not all of them. Counted here are over 250,000 clones, over 75% occurring once; the ten biggest clones make up roughly 14%. The sequenced sample consisted of peripheral blood. The receptors originated from a human donor in a cohort sampled during active COVID-19. The CDR3 runs from the conserved cysteine through the conserved F or W. The D gene is left open where the match is weak. The size field is filled for only some rows; it gives once, few, many or a size class.

V	J	D	size	CDR3	DNA
TRBV6-5	TRBJ1-1	TRBD1	-	CASSQGEGEAFF	TGTGCCAGCAGTCAGGGGGAAGGTGAAGCTTTCTTT
TRBV2	TRBJ2-1	-	-	CASSPGFRGGGDEQFF	TGTGCCAGCAGCCCCGGGTTTAGAGGAGGTGGAGATGAGCAGTTCTTC
TRBV12-3/TRBV12-4	TRBJ1-1	TRBD1	few	CASSGQVHTEAFF	TGTGCCAGCAGCGGACAGGTCCACACTGAAGCTTTCTTT
TRBV6-2/TRBV6-3	TRBJ1-2	-	-	CASSLLQGYGYTF	TGTGCCAGCAGTCTTCTACAGGGCTATGGCTACACCTTC
TRBV19	TRBJ2-5	-	-	CASKSTPNRETQYF	TGTGCCAGTAAATCTACCCCCAACCGAGAGACCCAGTACTTC
TRBV7-8	TRBJ1-1	-	-	CASSLNSGSAEAFF	TGTGCCAGCAGCTTAAATAGCGGGTCTGCTGAAGCTTTCTTT
TRBV3-1/TRBV3-2	TRBJ2-3	-	-	CASSQRRDFPDTQYF	TGTGCCAGCAGCCAACGTAGAGACTTCCCAGATACGCAGTATTTT
TRBV15	TRBJ2-3	TRBD2	-	CATSRDGGVGTDTQYF	TGTGCCACCAGCAGAGATGGGGGGGTGGGCACAGATACGCAGTATTTT
TRBV7-9	TRBJ2-1	-	-	CASSAGRGEPFF	TGTGCCAGCAGCGCCGGCAGGGGTGAGCCGTTCTTC
TRBV5-1	TRBJ2-2	TRBD1	-	CASSLEGGQSTGELFF	TGCGCCAGCAGCTTGGAAGGGGGCCAGAGCACCGGGGAGCTGTTTTTT
TRBV11-2	TRBJ2-7	TRBD2	-	CASSPQRLAGWNEQYF	TGTGCCAGCAGCCCCCAGAGACTAGCGGGATGGAACGAGCAGTACTTC
TRBV28	TRBJ1-3	-	-	CASAGGTGNTIYF	TGTGCCAGCGCGGGGGGAACTGGAAACACCATATATTTT
TRBV15	TRBJ2-1	TRBD2	-	CATRGTTGLASNEQFF	TGTGCCACCAGGGGGACTACGGGACTAGCCTCCAATGAGCAGTTCTTC
TRBV7-3	TRBJ2-1	TRBD2	-	CASSPYPQREAPSYNEQFF	TGTGCCAGCAGCCCCTACCCCCAGCGGGAGGCCCCTTCCTACAATGAGCAGTTCTTC
TRBV3-1/TRBV3-2	TRBJ2-2	-	-	CASMRGYTGELFF	TGTGCCAGCATGCGTGGTTACACCGGGGAGCTGTTTTTT
TRBV29-1	TRBJ2-3	TRBD1	-	CSGETGGTQYF	TGCAGCGGGGAGACAGGGGGGACGCAGTATTTT
TRBV29-1	TRBJ2-1	-	-	CSVDGVLRGKNEQFF	TGCAGCGTTGACGGAGTCCTAAGAGGGAAAAATGAGCAGTTCTTC
TRBV9	TRBJ2-2	-	-	CASSVRGNTGELFF	TGTGCCAGCAGCGTCAGGGGTAACACCGGGGAGCTGTTTTTT
TRBV19	TRBJ2-1	TRBD2	-	CASVSGTSGSNEQFF	TGTGCCAGTGTCTCCGGGACTAGCGGGAGCAATGAGCAGTTCTTC
TRBV25-1	TRBJ2-3	TRBD1	-	CATGQGGTRDTQYF	TGTGCCACAGGACAGGGCGGCACGAGAGATACGCAGTATTTT
TRBV14	TRBJ2-7	TRBD1	-	CASSQDRRQGSYF	TGTGCCAGCAGCCAAGATCGACGACAGGGATCCTACTTC
TRBV7-8	TRBJ2-5	-	-	CASSSGQKETQYF	TGTGCCAGCAGCTCAGGACAGAAAGAGACCCAGTACTTC
TRBV7-9	TRBJ2-3	-	-	CASSLTRGTDTQYF	TGTGCCAGCAGCTTGACTAGAGGTACAGATACGCAGTATTTT
TRBV27	TRBJ1-2	TRBD1	-	CASSLTGASGYTF	TGTGCCAGCTCCCTAACAGGGGCGAGTGGCTACACCTTC
TRBV9	TRBJ2-5	-	-	CASSVGLEETQYF	TGTGCCAGCAGCGTAGGCCTAGAAGAGACCCAGTACTTC
TRBV19	TRBJ1-2	-	-	CASSIIDRKDGYTF	TGTGCCAGTAGTATCATCGACAGGAAAGATGGCTACACCTTC
TRBV7-3	TRBJ2-1	TRBD2	-	CASSLVGTSSSNEQFF	TGTGCCAGCAGCTTAGTTGGGACTAGCAGCTCCAATGAGCAGTTCTTC
TRBV10-1	TRBJ1-2	-	-	CASSEDRNYGYTF	TGCGCCAGCAGTGAGGACAGGAACTATGGCTACACCTTC
TRBV2	TRBJ2-7	-	-	CASKEGSYEQYF	TGTGCCAGCAAGGAGGGTTCCTACGAGCAGTACTTC
TRBV3-1/TRBV3-2	TRBJ2-3	TRBD2	-	CASSQDLGSGSPSMARKGQYF	TGTGCCAGCAGCCAAGATCTCGGTAGCGGGAGTCCGTCCATGGCGAGGAAGGGGCAGTATTTT
TRBV9	TRBJ2-6	-	few	CASSVEYTGANVLTF	TGTGCCAGCAGCGTCGAATACACTGGGGCCAACGTCCTGACTTTC
TRBV5-1	TRBJ1-3	TRBD1	-	CASSPGQVGTLSGNTIYF	TGCGCCAGCAGCCCCGGACAGGTCGGAACTCTCTCTGGAAACACCATATATTTT
TRBV6-2/TRBV6-3	TRBJ2-7	TRBD1	-	CASSYGIFHRGLTSYEQYF	TGTGCCAGCAGTTACGGGATCTTCCACAGGGGGCTAACATCCTACGAGCAGTACTTC